This TCR beta chain was sequenced during a study of blood T cells in healthy people across ages. Study-level points and caveats: Higher naive T cell percentage went strongly together with higher TCR beta diversity.

Comment on this clonotype: What it recognizes is unknown.

Collection of approximately 9.3 milliliters of peripheral blood was performed for each donor. A sample-barcoded 5' primer and a J-beta primer mix were used in a second PCR of roughly 7 to 11 cycles. From the 5' RACE reads, TCRdb called clonotypes with MiXCR, one entry per CDR3 protein. The sample yields 750,000 to 950,000 distinct CDR3 sequences, roughly 25% seen once. There are 13 residues in the CDR3. The V gene's germline CDR1 is SQVTM and CDR2 ANQGSEA. In addition, the sample was reused for a study of T cells of mothers and their children. As that study records: A few healthy Caucasian mothers, along with their six children, were the donors. cDNA synthesis used all extracted RNA, about 1.5 ug per 15 ul.

The specimen sequenced was blood. The chain is built from TRBV29-1 and TRBJ2-7, with 9 bases matching TRBD1. The DNA matches TRBJ2-1 better at its end, which makes the J call doubtful. This TCR came from a boy aged 5-17 years in good health. Here the CDR3 reads CSVSMTGGNEQFF. The CDR3 DNA reads TGCAGCGTATCGATGACAGGGGGAAATGAGCAGTTCTTC.